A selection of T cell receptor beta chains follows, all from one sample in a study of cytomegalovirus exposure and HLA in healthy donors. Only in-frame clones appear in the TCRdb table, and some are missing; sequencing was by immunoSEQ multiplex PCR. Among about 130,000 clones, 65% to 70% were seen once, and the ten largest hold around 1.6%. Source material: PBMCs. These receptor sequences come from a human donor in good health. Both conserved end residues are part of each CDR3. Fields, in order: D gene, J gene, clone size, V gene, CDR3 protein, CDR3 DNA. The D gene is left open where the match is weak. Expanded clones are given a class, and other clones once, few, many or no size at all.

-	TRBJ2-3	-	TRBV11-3	CASSPGEVTDTQYF	TGTGCCAGCAGCCCGGGGGAGGTCACAGATACGCAGTATTTT
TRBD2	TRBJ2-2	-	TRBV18	CASSPLAGVAGELFF	TGTGCCAGCTCACCCTTGGCGGGAGTGGCCGGGGAGCTGTTTTTT
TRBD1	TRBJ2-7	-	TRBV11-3	CASSQGQADEQYF	TGTGCCAGCAGCCAGGGACAGGCCGACGAGCAGTACTTC
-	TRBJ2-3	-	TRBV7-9	CASSLLLGLAENEDTQYF	TGTGCCAGCAGCTTATTGCTGGGACTGGCGGAAAATGAAGATACGCAGTATTTT
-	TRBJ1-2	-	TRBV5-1	CASGTGVSYGYTF	TGCGCCAGCGGCACAGGAGTAAGTTATGGCTACACCTTC
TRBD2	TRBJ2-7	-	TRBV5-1	CASSASGLYYEQYF	TGCGCCAGCAGCGCTAGCGGATTATACTACGAGCAGTACTTC
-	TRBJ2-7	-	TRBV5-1	CASSLDRVNYEQYF	TGCGCCAGCAGCTTGGACAGGGTTAATTACGAGCAGTACTTC
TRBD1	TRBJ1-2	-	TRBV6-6	CASSPRTGYGYTF	TGTGCCAGCAGTCCAAGGACAGGGTATGGCTACACCTTC
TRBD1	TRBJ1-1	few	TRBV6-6	CASSYSGQGETEAFF	TGTGCCAGCAGTTACTCGGGACAGGGGGAGACTGAAGCTTTCTTT
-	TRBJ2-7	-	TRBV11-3	CASSPGMSSSYEQYF	TGTGCCAGCAGCCCCGGGATGTCAAGCTCCTACGAGCAGTACTTC
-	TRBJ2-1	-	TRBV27	CASSLAATYNEQFF	TGTGCCAGCAGCCTAGCCGCCACTTACAATGAGCAGTTCTTC
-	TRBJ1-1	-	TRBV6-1	CASSELSGTPSEAFF	TGTGCCAGCAGTGAGTTATCCGGGACACCGTCTGAAGCTTTCTTT
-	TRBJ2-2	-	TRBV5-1	CASSLYPTRSGNTGELFF	TGCGCCAGCAGCTTGTATCCAACTAGGAGTGGTAACACCGGGGAGCTGTTTTTT
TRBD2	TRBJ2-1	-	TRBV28	CASSLPSGSGNEQFF	TGTGCCAGCAGTTTACCTAGCGGGAGTGGCAATGAGCAGTTCTTC
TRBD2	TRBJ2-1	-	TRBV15	CATSSFPKGLGFHEQFF	TGTGCCACCAGCAGTTTTCCCAAAGGACTAGGTTTCCATGAGCAGTTCTTC
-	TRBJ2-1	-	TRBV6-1	CASSERSGRYNEQFF	TGTGCCAGCAGTGAACGGAGCGGACGATACAATGAGCAGTTCTTC
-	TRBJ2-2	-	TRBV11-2	CASSPIRGGELFF	TGTGCCAGCAGCCCAATAAGGGGGGGGGAGCTGTTTTTT
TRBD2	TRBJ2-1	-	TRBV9	CASSVGGTSGGEEQFF	TGTGCCAGCAGCGTAGGAGGGACTAGCGGAGGGGAAGAGCAGTTCTTC
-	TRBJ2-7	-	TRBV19	CASSRGSGTYEQYF	TGTGCCAGTAGTAGAGGGTCGGGAACCTACGAGCAGTACTTC
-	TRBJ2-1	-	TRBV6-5	CASSYSVRSEQFF	TGTGCCAGCAGTTACTCGGTTCGGTCCGAGCAGTTCTTC
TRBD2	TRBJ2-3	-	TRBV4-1	CASSQLLAGTDTQYF	TGCGCCAGCAGCCAACTACTAGCGGGCACAGATACGCAGTATTTT
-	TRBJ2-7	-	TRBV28	CASSLFRDGSKGYEQYF	TGTGCCAGCAGTTTGTTCCGTGACGGGAGTAAGGGTTACGAGCAGTACTTC
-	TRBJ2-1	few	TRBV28	CASNPTGPYDEQFF	TGTGCCAGCAACCCGACAGGCCCCTACGATGAGCAGTTCTTC
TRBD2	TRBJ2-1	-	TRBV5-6	CASSRGLAGDTYNEQFF	TGTGCCAGCAGCCGAGGACTAGCGGGAGACACCTACAATGAGCAGTTCTTC